This TCR beta chain came from a study of blood T cell repertoires in COVID-19 (dated by TCRdb to the early 2020s). Background for the entire study: Samples from collaborators originated in the United States, Italy and Spain and spanned both the acute and convalescent phases of COVID-19. The material from the prospective study consisted of cDNA or gDNA derived from T cells, B-cell-depleted T cells, or PBMCs. The dataset comprised deeply sampled blood TCRbeta repertoires from subjects exposed to, actively infected with, or recovered from COVID-19. The repertoires were released in a freely available public database intended as a resource for research on the immune response to SARS-CoV-2. Samples were obtained from the ongoing ImmuneRACE study (first 160 participants) and from 950 to 1,500 subjects provided by 6 global collaborators. A de-identified subject ID, COVID-19 status, age in years and sex were almost always included in the sample metadata. Where available, HLA class I and class II types were obtained from metadata supplied by the sample provider rather than from assay-based typing. The full study reports these points: The amount of clinical and demographic metadata varied by source and participant and was provided uncurated.

TCRbeta CDR3 regions were amplified from genomic DNA using the immunoSEQ Assay, a bias-controlled multiplex PCR. Concerning the study's data processing: Nucleated cell counts per sample were estimated from amplification of reference gene primers within the assay. To quantify the absolute abundance of each unique TCRbeta CDR3 rearrangement, sequence reads were collapsed and filtered. For each sample, productive Simpson clonality was calculated as the square root of Simpson's diversity index over productive rearrangements. TCRdb re-hosts the immuneACCESS table, in-frame sequences only. Its copies lack some clones; in the studies checked, an unresolved V gene accounts for under half of them, and the cause for the rest is not known. The V and J calls and clone size are taken from that table; D and trimming were inferred from the DNA. In this sample the table shows approximately 140,000 clones, approximately 87% of which occur a single time. The ten biggest clones cover around 4.5% of the sample.

Regarding this clone: Its target antigen remains unknown. Per-base quality was not reported, and no clone a single base away is much larger than it.

The germline V gene supplies CDR1 MNHEY and CDR2 SVGEGT. Trimming takes 6 bases off V and 4 bases off J; junction bases not matched to a gene: 15. Reading from cysteine to phenylalanine, the CDR3 counts 19 amino acids. The only DNA kept is the CDR3, 57 bases in frame from the first base. Collaborating institutions collected whole blood in K2EDTA tubes following their own protocols. Collaborator samples were shipped for TCRbeta analysis as frozen whole blood, isolated PBMCs, or DNA extracted from either sample type. The TCR originated in a woman aged 40 to 55 with acute or convalescent COVID-19. Sequenced sample: peripheral blood. The V and J genes are TRBV6-2 or TRBV6-3 and TRBJ1-4; 12 junctional bases match TRBD1. The CDR3 protein is CASSSPPGQGAPLNEKLFF. The sequenced DNA is TGTGCCAGCAGCTCACCCCCGGGACAGGGGGCTCCACTTAATGAAAAACTGTTTTTT.